Sequencing of this T cell receptor (beta chain) was carried out in a study of identical twins. Unique molecular identifiers were present on cDNA, and template switching added a universal primer site. MiXCR, applied by TCRdb to the 5' RACE reads, yields one record per CDR3 protein. Of roughly 150,000 distinct CDR3 sequences listed, 3.5% are singletons. The study's findings and limits: Twins' excess sharing was less marked for out-of-frame beta sequences. In drawing conclusions, the study used cross-sectional statistical analysis and did not follow the same donors.

This clonotype showed up many times. Its antigen remains unidentified. Germline lookup yields CDR1 SGHRS and CDR2 YFSETQ. The CDR3 has 15 residues. V was shortened by 4 bases and J by 2 bases, with 16 bases between the two germline ends. The TCR was taken from a man aged 18 to 30 in good health. The source material was memory T cells sorted from blood. The chain carries TRBV5-1 and TRBJ2-7; D is possibly TRBD1 or TRBD2 (6 bases each). The DNA for the CDR3 is TGCGCCAGCAGCCCGGGGGCGCAGGGGACCTACGAGCAGTACTTC. Translated: CASSPGAQGTYEQYF.